These T cell receptor beta chains were read from a single sample in a study of cytomegalovirus exposure and HLA in healthy donors. Measured with immunoSEQ multiplex PCR; TCRdb has only the in-frame clones, and not every one. The sample carries under 250,000 clones, approximately 80% recorded once. Input material: PBMCs. All receptors come from a male donor in good health and CMV-seronegative. The CDR3 runs from the conserved cysteine through the conserved F or W.

TRBV19	TRBJ2-7	15	CASSIPDSSIYEQYF
TRBV5-1	TRBJ2-1	16	CASSPGLAVLGNEQFF
TRBV7-9	TRBJ2-7	15	CASSSPTGPTYEQYF
TRBV5-5	TRBJ1-3	17	CASSLLAPQVSGNTIYF
TRBV29-1	TRBJ2-1	15	CSALSDRGSYNEQFF
TRBV27	TRBJ2-7	17	CASSLSTSGRITYEQYF
TRBV9	TRBJ2-1	17	CASSVDPSSSSYNEQFF
TRBV2	TRBJ2-5	13	CASSGTTQETQYF
TRBV7-9	TRBJ2-7	16	CSSSLAWDRVTYEQYF
TRBV19	TRBJ2-2	19	CASSRYRGLAGVSTGELFF